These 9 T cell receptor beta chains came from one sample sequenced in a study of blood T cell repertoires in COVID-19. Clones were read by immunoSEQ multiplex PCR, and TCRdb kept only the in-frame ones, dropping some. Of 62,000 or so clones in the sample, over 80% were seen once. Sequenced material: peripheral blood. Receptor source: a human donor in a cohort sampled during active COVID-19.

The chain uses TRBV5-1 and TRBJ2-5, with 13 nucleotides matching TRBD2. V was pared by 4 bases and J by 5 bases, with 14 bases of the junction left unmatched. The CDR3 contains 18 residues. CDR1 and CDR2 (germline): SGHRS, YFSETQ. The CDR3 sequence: CASSQPKGLAGAGETQYF. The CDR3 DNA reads TGCGCCAGCAGCCAACCTAAAGGACTAGCGGGAGCGGGTGAGACCCAGTACTTC.

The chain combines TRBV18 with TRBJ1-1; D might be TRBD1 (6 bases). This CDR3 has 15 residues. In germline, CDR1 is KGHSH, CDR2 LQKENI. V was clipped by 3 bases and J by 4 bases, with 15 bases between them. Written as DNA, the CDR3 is TGTGCCAGCTCACCCCAAGATGGGGGCGGCACTGAAGCTTTCTTT. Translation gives CASSPQDGGGTEAFF. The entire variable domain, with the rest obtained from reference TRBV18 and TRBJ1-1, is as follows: NAGVMQNPRHLVRRRGQEARLRCSPMKGHSHVYWYRQLPEEGLKFMVYLQKENIIDESGMPKERFSAEFPKEGPSILRIQQVVRGDSAAYFCASSPQDGGGTEAFFGQGTRLTVV.

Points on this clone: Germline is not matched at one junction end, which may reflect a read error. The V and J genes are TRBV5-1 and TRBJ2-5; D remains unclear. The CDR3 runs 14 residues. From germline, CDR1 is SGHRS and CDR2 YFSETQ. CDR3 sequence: CASSLEFSQKTQYF. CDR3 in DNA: TGCGCCAGCAGCTTGGAATTTTCCCAAAAGACCCAGTACTTC. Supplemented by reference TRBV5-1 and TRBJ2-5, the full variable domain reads KAGVTQTPRYLIKTRGQQVTLSCSPISGHRSVSWYQQTPGQGLQFLFEYFSETQRNKGNFPGRFSGRQFSNSRSEMNVSTLELGDSALYLCASSLEFSQKTQYFGPGTRLLVL.

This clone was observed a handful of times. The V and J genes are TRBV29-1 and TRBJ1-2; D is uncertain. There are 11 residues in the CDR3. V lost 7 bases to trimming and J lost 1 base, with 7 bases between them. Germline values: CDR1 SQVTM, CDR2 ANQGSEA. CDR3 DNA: TGCAGCGCCGGGGATAACTATGGCTACACCTTC. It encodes CSAGDNYGYTF.

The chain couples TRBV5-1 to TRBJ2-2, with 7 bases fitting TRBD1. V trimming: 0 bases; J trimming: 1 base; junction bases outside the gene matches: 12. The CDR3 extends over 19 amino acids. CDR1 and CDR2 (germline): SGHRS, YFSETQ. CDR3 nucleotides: TGCGCCAGCAGCTTGGACACAGGGACAGCGGTTAAGAACACCGGGGAGCTGTTTTTT. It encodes CASSLDTGTAVKNTGELFF.

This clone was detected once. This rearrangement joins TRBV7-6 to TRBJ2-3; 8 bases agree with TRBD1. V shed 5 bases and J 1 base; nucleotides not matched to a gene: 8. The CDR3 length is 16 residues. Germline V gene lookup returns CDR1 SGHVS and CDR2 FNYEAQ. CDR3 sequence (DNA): TGTGCCAGCAGCCCTAGGACAGGGATCGGCACAGATACGCAGTATTTT. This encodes CASSPRTGIGTDTQYF.

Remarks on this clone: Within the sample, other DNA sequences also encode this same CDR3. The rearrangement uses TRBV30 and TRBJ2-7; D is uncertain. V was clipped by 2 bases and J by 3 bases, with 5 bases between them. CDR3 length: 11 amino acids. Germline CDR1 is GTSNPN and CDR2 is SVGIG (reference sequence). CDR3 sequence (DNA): TGTGCCTGGAGTCGGAGCTACGAGCAGTACTTC. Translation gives CAWSRSYEQYF. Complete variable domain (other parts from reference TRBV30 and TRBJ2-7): SQTIHQWPATLVQPVGSPLSLECTVEGTSNPNLYWYRQAAGRGLQLLFYSVGIGQISSEVPQNLSASRPQDRQFILSSKKLLLSDSGFYLCAWSRSYEQYFGPGTRLTVT.

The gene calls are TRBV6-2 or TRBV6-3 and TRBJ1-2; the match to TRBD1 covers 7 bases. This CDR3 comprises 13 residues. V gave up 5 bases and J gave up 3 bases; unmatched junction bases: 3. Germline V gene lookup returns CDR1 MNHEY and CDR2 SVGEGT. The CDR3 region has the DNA TGTGCCAGCAGTGACACAGGGGACTATGGCTACACCTTC. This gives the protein CASSDTGDYGYTF.

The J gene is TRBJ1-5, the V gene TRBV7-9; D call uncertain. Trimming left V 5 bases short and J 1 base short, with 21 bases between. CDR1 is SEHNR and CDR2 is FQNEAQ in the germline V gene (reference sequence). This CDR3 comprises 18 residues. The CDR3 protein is CASSPRSPPGGSNQPQHF. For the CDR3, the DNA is TGTGCCAGCAGCCCGAGATCCCCCCCAGGCGGGAGCAATCAGCCCCAGCATTTT.